These 6 T cell receptor beta chains were all obtained from the same sample, sequenced in a study of cytomegalovirus exposure and HLA in healthy donors. PCR involved 60 Vbeta and 13 Jbeta primers. Here immunoSEQ multiplex PCR was the method, and the copy in TCRdb shows in-frame clones only, minus some. The sample records about 180,000 clones, 70% to 85% being singletons. The sample was PBMCs. These receptors all come from a woman aged 40 to 55 in good health and CMV-seronegative.

The CDR3: CASSLPADSGNTIYF. Here the CDR3 DNA reads TGCGCCAGCAGCTTGCCGGCGGACTCTGGAAACACCATATATTTT. V is TRBV5-1 and J is TRBJ1-3; no reliable D call. V was clipped by 1 base and J by 0 bases, with 8 bases between them. This CDR3 region has 15 residues. Germline CDR1 and CDR2: SGHRS and YFSETQ.

The V call is TRBV9, the J call TRBJ2-7, with TRBD1 identical over 9 bases. This CDR3 is built from 14 residues. Per the germline V gene, CDR1 is SGDLS and CDR2 is YYNGEE. V lost 0 bases, J lost 5 bases, and 3 bases stayed unmatched. The DNA for the CDR3 is TGTGCCAGCAGCGTAGCCACAGGGGGCGACGAGCAGTACTTC. As protein: CASSVATGGDEQYF.

The chain recombines TRBV7-2 with TRBJ2-5, with TRBD2 as a possible D gene (6 bases). Germline V CDR1 and CDR2: SGHTA, FQGNSA. V lost 5 bases and J 5 bases, leaving 12 bases between the germline ends. The CDR3 totals 13 residues. The CDR3 coding sequence is TGTGCCAGCAGCCCCGTGGGGAGGGAGACCCAGTACTTC. Encoded protein: CASSPVGRETQYF.

The chain joins TRBV19 to TRBJ2-3; possible D gene TRBD2, 5 bases. Germline V gene lookup returns CDR1 LNHDA and CDR2 SQIVND (reference sequence). Trimming took off 5 bases at V and 3 bases at J, with 6 bases between the two ends. CDR3 length: 12 amino acids. As DNA, the CDR3 is TGTGCCAGTAGTTCGGGGACAGATACGCAGTATTTT. Translation gives CASSSGTDTQYF.

This clone was found once. The genes are TRBV6-5 and TRBJ1-5; no firm D call. The CDR3 extends over 13 amino acids. CDR1 and CDR2 from the germline V gene are MNHEY and SVGAGI. The V end lost 5 bases, the J end lost 6 bases, and 11 bases lay between the germline ends. This CDR3 is CASSQLGGQPQHF. The DNA for the CDR3 is TGTGCCAGCAGTCAACTCGGTGGTCAGCCCCAGCATTTT.

The chain links TRBV11-3 to TRBJ2-7, with a weak D call TRBD1 (5 bases). CDR1 and CDR2 from the germline V gene are SGHNT and YENEEA. The CDR3 is 15 amino acids. V was pared by 3 bases and J by 0 bases, with 12 bases between. CDR3 loop: CASSLSMDNSYEQYF. The CDR3 coding sequence is TGTGCCAGCAGCTTGAGTATGGACAACTCCTACGAGCAGTACTTC.